Following are 30 T cell receptor beta chains from one sample sequenced in a study of T cells expressing NK-cell markers. TCRdb re-called the 5' RACE reads; every CDR3 protein appears as one record, without DNA. In all, the sample yields a few hundred thousand distinct CDR3 sequences. Sequencing used blood T cells: a sorted CD56 or NKG2C T cell subset, CD4+ or CD8+ T cells, or bulk PBMC T cells (not recorded which). Source of these receptors: a man aged 18 to 29 in good health.

This rearrangement joins TRBV2 to TRBJ2-3; the TCRdb call, TRBD2, lacks DNA for checking. Germline V gene lookup returns CDR1 SNHLY and CDR2 FYNNEI. The CDR3 length is 13 residues. The CDR3 region is CASNSGGADTQYF.

The V call is TRBV5-1, the J call TRBJ2-3. The CDR3 contains 12 residues. Germline lookup yields CDR1 SGHRS and CDR2 YFSETQ. CDR3 loop: CASSLVGDTQYF.

Here the CDR3 reads CASSLSGAVEQFF. The rearrangement joins TRBV12-3 or TRBV12-4 to TRBJ2-1; TCRdb reports TRBD1, a call that lacks DNA to check it against. The CDR3 has 13 residues.

The chain uses TRBV5-1 and TRBJ2-1; TCRdb gives TRBD1 as the D gene, but with no DNA this cannot be confirmed. CDR1 and CDR2 (germline): SGHRS, YFSETQ. The CDR3 loop spans 16 amino acids. The CDR3 sequence is CASSLELGAGFNEQFF.

This rearrangement joins TRBV7-8 to TRBJ2-1; the TCRdb call, TRBD2, lacks DNA for checking. The CDR3 contains 13 residues. Per germline, CDR1 SGHVS and CDR2 FQNEAQ. The CDR3 here is CASSLELAEGQFF.

The genes are TRBV7-2 and TRBJ2-1. The CDR3 consists of 11 residues. In germline, CDR1 is SGHTA, CDR2 FQGNSA. CDR3 sequence: CASSLYGEQFF.

The chain links TRBV10-3 to TRBJ2-3; TCRdb selects TRBD2, and the lack of DNA leaves this call unchecked. In germline, CDR1 is ENHRY, CDR2 SYGVKD. The CDR3 sequence is 15 residues long. CDR3 sequence reads: CAISEGLAGLDTQYF.

V and J are TRBV14 and TRBJ2-1; TCRdb designates TRBD1, a call that cannot be tested without DNA. Germline lookup yields CDR1 SGHDN and CDR2 FVKESK. This CDR3 contains 17 residues. CDR3 sequence: CASSQHHRDRGNNEQFF.

The chain links TRBV4-1 to TRBJ2-3; TCRdb's D gene call, TRBD1, goes unchecked for lack of DNA. The CDR3 covers 16 residues. CDR1 is MGHRA and CDR2 is YSYEKL in the germline V gene. CDR3 sequence reads: CASSLLWTGRGDTQYF.

This chain uses TRBV12-3 or TRBV12-4 with TRBJ2-1; TCRdb reports TRBD1, a call that lacks DNA to check it against. The CDR3 totals 12 residues. The CDR3 loop is CASTRGSDEQFF.

This sequence joins TRBV28 and TRBJ1-6; TCRdb picks TRBD1, but there is no DNA to check that call. This CDR3 region has 12 residues. Germline V gene lookup returns CDR1 MDHEN and CDR2 SYDVKM. CDR3: CASSSGERALHF. The whole variable domain, remainder taken from reference TRBV28 and TRBJ1-6, is DVKVTQSSRYLVKRTGEKVFLECVQDMDHENMFWYRQDPGLGLRLIYFSYDVKMKEKGDIPEGYSVSREKKERFSLILESASTNQTSMYLCASSSGERALHFGNGTRLTVT.

This chain links TRBV5-5 with TRBJ2-5. Germline CDR1 and CDR2: SGHKS and YYEKEE (reference sequence). The CDR3 contains 12 residues. The CDR3 protein is CASDLTDDLQYF.

This chain connects TRBV11-2 to TRBJ2-1; TCRdb's D call, TRBD1, is unchecked because there is no DNA. CDR1 and CDR2 (germline): SGHAT, FQNNGV. The CDR3 spans 16 residues. CDR3 region: CASSSRLRGLYNEQFF.

The gene calls are TRBV7-9 and TRBJ2-7; the TCRdb D gene call, TRBD2, has no DNA to confirm it. From germline, CDR1 is SEHNR and CDR2 FQNEAQ (reference sequence). CDR3 length: 13 residues. The chain's CDR3 is CASSLWPGREQYF.

The V call is TRBV24-1, the J call TRBJ2-3; TCRdb names TRBD2, which stays unverified in the absence of DNA. The length of the CDR3 is 15 residues. Germline lookup yields CDR1 KGHDR and CDR2 SFDVKD. CDR3 sequence: CATSDPGTLADTQYF.

V and J are TRBV29-1 and TRBJ1-4. This CDR3 comprises 14 residues. Germline V gene sequence: CDR1 SQVTM, CDR2 ANQGSEA. The CDR3 sequence is CSVEFGLTNEKLFF.

The V call is TRBV7-2, the J call TRBJ2-3; TCRdb indicates TRBD2, and absent DNA this call remains unverified. Germline V gene lookup returns CDR1 SGHTA and CDR2 FQGNSA. CDR3 length: 17 residues. The CDR3 loop is CASSLGGLAGSTDTQYF.

The chain employs TRBV28 and TRBJ2-7; the D call from TCRdb, TRBD2, cannot be confirmed without DNA. CDR1 and CDR2 from the germline V gene are MDHEN and SYDVKM. The CDR3 runs to 15 residues. CDR3 region: CASSSRTSGTYEQYF.

This sequence joins TRBV12-3 or TRBV12-4 and TRBJ1-5. This CDR3 spans 13 amino acids. The CDR3 protein is CASSMARHQPQHF.

This sequence joins TRBV4-2 and TRBJ2-1; the TRBD2 assignment by TCRdb is unverifiable without DNA. The CDR3 contains 18 residues. Germline CDR1 and CDR2: LGHNA and YNFKEQ. The CDR3 is CASSPNGTSGRIWHEQFF.

The chain couples TRBV27 to TRBJ2-1; TCRdb's D call, TRBD2, is unchecked because there is no DNA. Looked up from germline, CDR1 is MNHEY and CDR2 is SMNVEV (reference sequence). There are 15 residues in the CDR3. The CDR3: CASGDSVSSYNEQFF.

The chain couples TRBV4-2 to TRBJ2-1; TCRdb's D call, TRBD2, is unchecked because there is no DNA. Per germline, CDR1 LGHNA and CDR2 YNFKEQ. The CDR3 is made up of 15 amino acids. Here the CDR3 reads CASSPVQREGTEQFF.

J is TRBJ2-2 and V is TRBV7-7; there is no DNA to check the TCRdb D call of TRBD1. Germline V lookup: CDR1 SSHAT, CDR2 FNYEAQ (reference sequence). The CDR3 is made up of 13 amino acids. The chain's CDR3 is CASQGGSIGELFF.

V usage is TRBV10-3 and J usage is TRBJ2-3. The germline gives CDR1 ENHRY, CDR2 SYGVKD. This CDR3 contains 12 residues. The CDR3 protein is CAISESWDTQYF.

CDR3 residues: CASSQDGTRDTQYF. This sequence joins TRBV4-3 and TRBJ2-3; TCRdb outputs TRBD2, but without DNA this stays unchecked. The CDR3 runs to 14 residues. Per the germline V gene, CDR1 is LGHNA and CDR2 is YSLEER.

The chain recombines TRBV12-3 or TRBV12-4 with TRBJ2-3. The CDR3 loop spans 12 amino acids. The CDR3 sequence is CASSSHTDTQYF.

This chain links TRBV7-2 with TRBJ2-3. Germline CDR1 and CDR2: SGHTA and FQGNSA. CDR3 size: 14 residues. CDR3 sequence: CASSLSYSGNTQYF.

The chain employs TRBV12-5 and TRBJ2-3; there is no DNA to check the TCRdb D call of TRBD1. Looked up from germline, CDR1 is LGHNT and CDR2 is FRNRAP. The CDR3 consists of 16 residues. CDR3 loop: CASGLVGAGGTDTQYF.

J is TRBJ2-1 and V is TRBV7-9; with no DNA, the TCRdb D assignment of TRBD1 cannot be verified. The CDR3 has 15 residues. The germline V gene encodes CDR1 SEHNR and CDR2 FQNEAQ (reference sequence). This chain's CDR3 is CASSLAQQGYNEQFF.

J is TRBJ1-1 and V is TRBV10-3. The CDR3 sequence is 14 residues long. Germline V gene lookup returns CDR1 ENHRY and CDR2 SYGVKD. The CDR3 spells CAISDSKRNTEAFF.